The 3 T cell receptor beta chains below were found in one sample sequenced in a study of cytomegalovirus exposure and HLA in healthy donors. A multiplex PCR was run with 60 Vbeta primers and 13 Jbeta primers. The table came from immunoSEQ multiplex PCR; TCRdb's copy has only in-frame clones and leaves some out. The sample shows around 92,000 clones, about 85% of them seen only once. Sequenced material: PBMCs. All receptors derive from a female donor in good health and CMV-seropositive.

The CDR3 DNA follows: TGCGCCAGCAGGATGGAGGGGGCGAGCTCTGGAAACACCATATATTTT. Amino acid sequence: CASRMEGASSGNTIYF. The V and J genes are TRBV5-1 and TRBJ1-3; TRBD1 matches 7 bases. V dropped 5 bases and J dropped 0; count of bases not matched to a gene: 8. The CDR3 contains 16 residues. Germline values: CDR1 SGHRS, CDR2 YFSETQ. The whole variable domain, filled in from reference TRBV5-1 and TRBJ1-3, reads KAGVTQTPRYLIKTRGQQVTLSCSPISGHRSVSWYQQTPGQGLQFLFEYFSETQRNKGNFPGRFSGRQFSNSRSEMNVSTLELGDSALYLCASRMEGASSGNTIYFGEGSWLTVV.

This clone was found once. V is TRBV5-7 and J is TRBJ2-7; perhaps TRBD2 as D (6 bases). TRBV5-7 carries the ORF label, with uncertain function. Trimming took 6 bases from V and 3 from J, leaving 16 bases between them. CDR3 length: 14 residues. The CDR3: CASTRWEARYEQYF. The CDR3 DNA reads TGTGCCAGCACCCGATGGGAGGCCCGCTACGAGCAGTACTTC.

V usage is TRBV10-2 and J usage is TRBJ1-2; D gene ambiguous. This CDR3 spans 13 amino acids. Germline V gene sequence: CDR1 WSHSY, CDR2 SAAADI. V was trimmed by 8 bases and J by 4 bases, leaving 14 bases between them. CDR3 coding DNA: TGCGCCAGCGGCGGCGATCTCGGCTATGGCTACACCTTC. Protein sequence: CASGGDLGYGYTF.